This TCR beta chain comes out of a study of T cells in Graves' hyperthyroidism and ophthalmopathy. Diagnostic assessment was based on clinical symptoms, serum thyroxine and TRAb, thyroid ultrasound and orbital computed tomography. TCR beta CDR3 regions were amplified from RNA transcripts. Primed by the HTBI set, a first-round RT-PCR was run on the TCR CDR3. Using its own MiXCR run on the multiplex PCR reads, TCRdb lists one record per CDR3 protein. The profile covers roughly 500,000 distinct CDR3 sequences, with under 60% appearing a single time and around a fifth taken by the ten largest. General study results and limits: Progression to ophthalmopathy was predicted a median of approximately 6.4 months early. Ophthalmopathy was told apart from stable hyperthyroidism by a 13 V-J model.

The V and J ends lost 5 bases and 2 bases respectively, with 12 bases between them. This CDR3 is built from 15 residues. CDR1 and CDR2 (germline): SEHNR, FQNEAQ (reference sequence). This clonotype was observed many times. Its antigen is unknown. Sequences were obtained from peripheral blood or thyroid tissue (not recorded which). The chain has TRBV7-9 and TRBJ1-4; tentatively, D is TRBD1 (5 bases). The sequence was collected from an adult woman with Graves' disease, either hyperthyroidism or ophthalmopathy (not recorded which). CDR3 in amino acids: CASSPPGPTNEKLFF. The CDR3 DNA is TGTGCCAGCAGCCCCCCAGGGCCCACTAATGAAAAACTGTTTTTT. The whole variable domain, remainder taken from reference TRBV7-9 and TRBJ1-4, is DTGVSQNPRHKITKRGQNVTFRCDPISEHNRLYWYRQTLGQGPEFLTYFQNEAQLEKSRLLSDRFSAERPKGSFSTLEIQRTEQGDSAMYLCASSPPGPTNEKLFFGSGTQLSVL.